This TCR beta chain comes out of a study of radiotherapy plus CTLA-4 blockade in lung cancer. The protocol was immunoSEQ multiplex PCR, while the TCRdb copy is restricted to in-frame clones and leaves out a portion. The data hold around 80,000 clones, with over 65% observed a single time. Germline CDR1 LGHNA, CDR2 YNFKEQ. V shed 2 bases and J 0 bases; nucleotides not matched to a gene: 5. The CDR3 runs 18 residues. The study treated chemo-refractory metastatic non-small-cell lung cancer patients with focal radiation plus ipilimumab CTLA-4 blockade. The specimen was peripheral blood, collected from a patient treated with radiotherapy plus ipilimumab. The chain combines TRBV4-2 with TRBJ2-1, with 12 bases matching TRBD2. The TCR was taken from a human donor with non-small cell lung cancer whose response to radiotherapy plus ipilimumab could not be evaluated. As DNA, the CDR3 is TGTGCCAGCAGCCAAACTAGCGGGAGGTCCAGCTCCTACAATGAGCAGTTCTTC. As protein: CASSQTSGRSSSYNEQFF.